This note documents a single T cell receptor beta chain sequence. Its antigen is as yet unknown. The CDR3 contains 14 residues. Losses at the gene ends were 5 bases for V and 5 bases for J; bases not matched to a gene: 7. Per germline, CDR1 SEHNR and CDR2 FQNEAQ (reference sequence). This sample was taken from a study of lymphopenia after photon versus proton radiotherapy. Repertoires were generated with immunoSEQ multiplex PCR, while TCRdb's copy carries only in-frame clones and drops some. The data hold roughly 15,000 clones, with 70% to 85% observed a single time. General observations from the study: Oligoclonal CD8+ Temra expansion after nadir drove photon patients' diversity drop. A bigger post-nadir fall in TCR diversity correlated inversely with survival time in deceased patients. Proton therapy kept repertoires fairly stable, unlike photons, which gained effector/memory cells.

The clonotype comes from a man in his fifties or sixties with gastric cancer. Sample: peripheral blood, taken from a patient treated with photon-based radiotherapy. The gene calls are TRBV7-9 and TRBJ2-3, with 7 bases identical to TRBD1. The CDR3 region has the DNA TGTGCCAGCAGCCTTGGGGACAGCGGAGATACGCAGTATTTT. It yields the protein CASSLGDSGDTQYF.